This T cell receptor beta chain came from a study of T cell responses to AZD1222 COVID-19 vaccine. General study results and limits: Across the whole spike, CD4 TCRs peaked at regions 160-218 and 743-854. Repertoires in all cases were sampled only once the peak T cell response had passed. There were mostly white British donors and more females than males, and clonal diversity was possibly underestimated. The number of AZD1222 recipients seropositive at baseline was only six.

Trimming removed 4 bases from V and 3 bases from J, with 10 bases in between. The CDR3 is 13 residues long. From germline, CDR1 is SEHNR and CDR2 FQNEAQ (reference sequence). TCRdb's table, derived via immunoSEQ multiplex PCR, lists solely in-frame clones and lacks some. The sample lists some 190,000 clones, more than 85% occurring once. This clone was seen once. Antigen: not known. This TCR came from an adult who received the AZD1222 COVID-19 vaccine. The input for sequencing was peripheral blood, taken 28 days after the second AZD1222 dose. The V gene is TRBV7-9, the J gene TRBJ2-7; no firm D call. CDR3 sequence reads: CASSSRNYYEQYF. The CDR3 DNA is TGTGCCAGCAGCTCAAGGAACTACTACGAGCAGTACTTC.